The sample holds a few counts of the clone carrying this T cell receptor beta chain. What it binds is not known. The data were obtained in a study of early T cells in non-severe SARS-CoV-2 infection. Overall study: The study sequenced bulk RNA from unsorted whole blood, with chains unpaired. Study results and caveats: Reliance on VDJdb matching favored anti-spike CD8 responses; private and CD4 specificities were missed.

Unique molecular identifier tags were affixed to discrete cDNA molecules. TCRdb re-analysed the 5' RACE reads in MiXCR, keeping a single row per CDR3 protein. Seen here are about 88,000 distinct CDR3 sequences, 14% to 15% observed once, and the top ten hold 4.5% to 7%. Trimming left V 3 bases short and J 8 bases short, with 8 bases between. From germline, CDR1 is MDHEN and CDR2 SYDVKM. This CDR3 is 11 amino acids long. Source material: whole blood. The rearrangement links TRBV28 to TRBJ2-7; D is tentatively TRBD1 or TRBD2 (5 bases each). This clonotype was sampled from an adult who was a healthcare worker with PCR-confirmed SARS-CoV-2 infection or an uninfected control (not recorded which). The CDR3 loop is CASSFEGKQYF. The CDR3 DNA follows: TGTGCCAGCAGTTTTGAGGGGAAGCAGTACTTC.